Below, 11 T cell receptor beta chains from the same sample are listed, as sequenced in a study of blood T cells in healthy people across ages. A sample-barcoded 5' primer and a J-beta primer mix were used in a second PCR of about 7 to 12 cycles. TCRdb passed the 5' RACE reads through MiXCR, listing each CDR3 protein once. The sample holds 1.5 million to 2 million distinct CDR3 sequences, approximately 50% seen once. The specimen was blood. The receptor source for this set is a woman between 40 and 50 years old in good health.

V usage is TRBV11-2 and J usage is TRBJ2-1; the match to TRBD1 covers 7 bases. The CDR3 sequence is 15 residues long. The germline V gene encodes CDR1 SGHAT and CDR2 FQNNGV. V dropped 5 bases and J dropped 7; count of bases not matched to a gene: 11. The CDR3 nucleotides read TGTGCCAGCAGCATGACAGGGAGCATCGGGAATGAGCAGTTCTTC. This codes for CASSMTGSIGNEQFF.

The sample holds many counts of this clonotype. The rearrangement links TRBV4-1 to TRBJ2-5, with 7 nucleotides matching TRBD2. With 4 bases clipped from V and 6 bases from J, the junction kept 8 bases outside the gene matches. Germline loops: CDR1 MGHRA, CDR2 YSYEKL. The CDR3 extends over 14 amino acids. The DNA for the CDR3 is TGCGCCAGCAGCCCTGAGCTAGCGGTAAAGACCCAGTACTTC. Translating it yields CASSPELAVKTQYF.

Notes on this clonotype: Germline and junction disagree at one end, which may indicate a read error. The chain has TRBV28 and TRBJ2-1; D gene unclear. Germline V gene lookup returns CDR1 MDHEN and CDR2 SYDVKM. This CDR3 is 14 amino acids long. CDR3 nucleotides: TGTGTCAGCAGTCCAACCGGCACATACAATGAGCAGTTCTTC. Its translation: CVSSPTGTYNEQFF.

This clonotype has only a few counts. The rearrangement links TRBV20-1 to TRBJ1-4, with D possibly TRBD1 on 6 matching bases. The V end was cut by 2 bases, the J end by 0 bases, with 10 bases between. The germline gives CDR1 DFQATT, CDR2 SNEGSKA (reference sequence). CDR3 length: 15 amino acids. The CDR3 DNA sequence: TGCAGTGCTAGAAAGGGGGGATCAACTAATGAAAAACTGTTTTTT. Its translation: CSARKGGSTNEKLFF.

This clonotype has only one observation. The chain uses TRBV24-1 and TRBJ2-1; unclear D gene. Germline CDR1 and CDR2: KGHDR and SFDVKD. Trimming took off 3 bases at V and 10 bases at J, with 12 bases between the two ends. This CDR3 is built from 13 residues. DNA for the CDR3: TGTGCCACCAGTGATCACGTGGATCCGGAGCAGTTCTTC. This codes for CATSDHVDPEQFF.

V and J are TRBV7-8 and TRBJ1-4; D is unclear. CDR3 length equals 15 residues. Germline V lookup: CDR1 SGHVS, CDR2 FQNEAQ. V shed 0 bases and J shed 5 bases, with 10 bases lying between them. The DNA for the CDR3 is TGTGCCAGCAGCTTAGCGGTCAACGAGAATGAAAAACTGTTTTTT. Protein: CASSLAVNENEKLFF.

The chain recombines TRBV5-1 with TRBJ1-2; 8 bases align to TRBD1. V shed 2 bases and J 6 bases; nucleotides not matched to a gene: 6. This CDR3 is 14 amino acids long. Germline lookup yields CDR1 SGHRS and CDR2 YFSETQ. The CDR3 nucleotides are TGCGCCAGCAGCTTTGCAGGGGGCGCGAATGGCTACACCTTC. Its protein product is CASSFAGGANGYTF.

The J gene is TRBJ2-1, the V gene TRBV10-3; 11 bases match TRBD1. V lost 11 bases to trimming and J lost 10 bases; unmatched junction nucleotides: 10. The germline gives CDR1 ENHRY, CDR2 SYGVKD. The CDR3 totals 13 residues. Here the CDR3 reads CASDRGQESEQFF. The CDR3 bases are TGTGCCTCGGACAGGGGGCAGGAGTCCGAGCAGTTCTTC.

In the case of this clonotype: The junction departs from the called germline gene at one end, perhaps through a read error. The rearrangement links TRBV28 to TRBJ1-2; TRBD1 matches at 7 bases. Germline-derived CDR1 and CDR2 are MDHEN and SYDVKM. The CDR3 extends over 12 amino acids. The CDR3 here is CASGLGGLGYTF. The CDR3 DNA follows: TGTGCCAGCGGTTTAGGGGGCCTTGGCTACACCTTC.

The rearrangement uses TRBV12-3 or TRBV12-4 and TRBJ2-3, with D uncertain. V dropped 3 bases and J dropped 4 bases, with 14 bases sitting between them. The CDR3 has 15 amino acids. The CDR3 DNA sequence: TGTGCCAGCAGTTTTTTAGACCGGACCTCAGATACGCAGTATTTT. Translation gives CASSFLDRTSDTQYF.

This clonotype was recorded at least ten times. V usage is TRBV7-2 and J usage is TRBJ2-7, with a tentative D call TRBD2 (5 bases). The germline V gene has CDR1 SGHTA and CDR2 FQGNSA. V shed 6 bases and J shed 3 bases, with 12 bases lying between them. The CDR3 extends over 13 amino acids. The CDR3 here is CASSWTASYEQYF. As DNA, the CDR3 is TGTGCCAGCAGTTGGACTGCCAGCTACGAGCAGTACTTC.